These 2 T cell receptor beta chains originate from one sample sequenced in a study of CD4 T cells in relation to SARS-CoV-2 and coronaviruses. Clones were read by immunoSEQ multiplex PCR, and TCRdb kept only the in-frame ones, dropping some. The sample contains about 20,000 clones, about 60% of which appear only once. What these receptors recognize is not known. The unexposed donors gave CD4+ T cells in about 2011-2019, prior to COVID-19. After 10 to 11 days of culture, CD4+ T cells were isolated. The sequenced material came from CD4+ T cells from PBMCs, cultured in vitro. These receptors all come from a human donor in good health.

V and J are TRBV7-9 and TRBJ2-2; TRBD1 might be the D (7 bases). V was cut by 5 bases and J by 5 bases, with 21 bases left in between. The germline V gene encodes CDR1 SEHNR and CDR2 FQNEAQ (reference sequence). The CDR3 consists of 17 residues. The DNA for the CDR3 is TGTGCCAGCAGCCCCCGGGGGACAGACGGAGGAACCGGGGAGCTGTTTTTT. This translates into CASSPRGTDGGTGELFF.

V and J are TRBV10-2 and TRBJ1-3; D is ambiguous. Germline values: CDR1 WSHSY, CDR2 SAAADI. The germline V and J ends were trimmed by 6 bases and 0 bases, with 18 bases remaining between them. The CDR3 is made up of 17 amino acids. This CDR3 reads CASSGRMDGLSGNTIYF. CDR3 nucleotide sequence: TGCGCCAGCAGCGGGCGAATGGACGGCCTCTCTGGAAACACCATATATTTT.